This TCR beta chain was found in a study of CXCR4 blockade with PD-1 therapy in pancreatic cancer. The archived tumor blocks came from patients without neoadjuvant therapy before resection. Of note for this clone: Its antigen remains unidentified.

Study results and limitations: Tumors were clonally expanded, mean around 0.14 versus 0.05 in healthy blood. Clone frequency correlated with its number of distinct nucleotide rearrangements.

The ends were cut back, 2 bases at V and 6 bases at J, with 11 bases in the middle. The CDR3 contains 13 residues. The germline V gene encodes CDR1 MDHEN and CDR2 SYDVKM. TCRdb's copy holds only in-frame clones and misses some; the assay was immunoSEQ multiplex PCR. The sample holds some 5,000 clones, about 53% seen once. This sequence was found in a human donor with pancreatic ductal adenocarcinoma. V is TRBV28 and J is TRBJ2-7, with D uncertain. Sequenced input: tumor tissue. CDR3 protein: CASSLKVPPEQYF. CDR3 bases: TGTGCCAGCAGTTTAAAGGTTCCGCCCGAGCAGTACTTC.